This T cell receptor (beta chain) was retrieved from a study of blood T cells in healthy people across ages. Findings and caveats of the study: Researchers report that TCR beta diversity correlated strongly with naive T cell percentage. The long-lived group displayed more naive CD4+ cells, plus higher diversity, than the aged donors did.

Trimming took off 0 bases at V and 2 bases at J, with 14 bases between the two ends. Germline assignment: CDR1 MGHRA and CDR2 YSYEKL. This CDR3 is 16 amino acids long. On this clonotype itself: Its matching antigen is unknown.

The sample, approximately 11 milliliters of peripheral blood, was drawn from each donor. Per-sample PBMC isolation yielded at least 6.5 million cells. PCR was performed a second time for about 7 to 11 cycles using a sample-barcoded 5' primer and a J-beta primer mix. TCRdb reprocessed the 5' RACE reads via MiXCR and lists one record per CDR3 protein. The sample has 850,000 to 1,000,000 distinct CDR3 sequences; roughly 48% are singletons. The source is a man aged 25-45 years in good health. The sequenced material came from blood. The rearrangement links TRBV4-1 to TRBJ2-7, with D perhaps matching TRBD2 (6 bases). The CDR3 DNA follows: TGCGCCAGCAGCCAAGAGCGGATAGCGGCCCCCTACGAGCAGTACTTC. This sequence encodes CASSQERIAAPYEQYF.